A selection of T cell receptor beta chains follows, all from one sample in a study of blood T cell repertoires in COVID-19. Method: immunoSEQ multiplex PCR; TCRdb's copy keeps in-frame clones and lacks some. The sample includes roughly 49,000 clones, less than 90% seen only once; the top ten take roughly a quarter. The sequenced sample consisted of peripheral blood. All receptors derive from a human donor in a cohort sampled during active COVID-19. Each CDR3 is given with its conserved first and last residue. The order of the fields is CDR3 protein, J gene, V gene.

CDR3: CASSSTSHTQYF
J: TRBJ2-3
V: TRBV28

CDR3: CASSQAETQYF
J: TRBJ2-5
V: TRBV3-1/TRBV3-2

CDR3: CASSSLGGYGYTF
J: TRBJ1-2
V: TRBV6-5

CDR3: CASSLNQPQHF
J: TRBJ1-5
V: TRBV28

CDR3: CASSFLGGNTEAFF
J: TRBJ1-1
V: TRBV5-1

CDR3: CASSRGGPDTQYF
J: TRBJ2-3
V: TRBV28

CDR3: CASSLVSRVTGELFF
J: TRBJ2-2
V: TRBV7-6

CDR3: CASSSGQGNYGYTF
J: TRBJ1-2
V: TRBV28

CDR3: CASSLRLAPGETQYF
J: TRBJ2-5
V: TRBV5-1

CDR3: CASSRTVGTGGFNTEAFF
J: TRBJ1-1
V: TRBV18

CDR3: CASSSGQETQYF
J: TRBJ2-5
V: TRBV5-1

CDR3: CATSDFAGSRETQYF
J: TRBJ2-5
V: TRBV24-1

CDR3: CASSRPRGDGEKLFF
J: TRBJ1-4
V: TRBV16

CDR3: CATSREYRDYGYTF
J: TRBJ1-2
V: TRBV15

CDR3: CASSPRGLFYEQFF
J: TRBJ2-1
V: TRBV11-3

CDR3: CASNFQPGTGELFF
J: TRBJ2-2
V: TRBV27

CDR3: CASGLVVGSSGSGRTDTQYF
J: TRBJ2-3
V: TRBV12-5